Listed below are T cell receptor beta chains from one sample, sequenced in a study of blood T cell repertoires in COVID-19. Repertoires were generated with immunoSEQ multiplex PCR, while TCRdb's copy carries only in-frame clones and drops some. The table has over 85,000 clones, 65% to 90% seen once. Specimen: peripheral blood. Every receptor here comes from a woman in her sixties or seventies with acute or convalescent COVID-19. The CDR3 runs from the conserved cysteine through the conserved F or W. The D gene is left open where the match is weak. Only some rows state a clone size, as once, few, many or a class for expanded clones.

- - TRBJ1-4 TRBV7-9 TGTGCCAGCAGCCGACGGAAGGGGGGGACGGGAAATGAAAAACTGTTTTTT CASSRRKGGTGNEKLFF
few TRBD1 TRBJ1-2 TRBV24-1 TGTGCCACCAGTGATTCGGGGGGACAGGGGAGAGCTAACTATGGCTACACCTTC CATSDSGGQGRANYGYTF
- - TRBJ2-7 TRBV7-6 TGTGCCAGCAGCTTAGAGCTTGAGTCAGGTTTCTACGAGCAGTACTTC CASSLELESGFYEQYF
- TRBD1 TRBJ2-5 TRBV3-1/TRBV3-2 TGTGCCAGCAGCCAAGGAGGGACAGGGGTGGGGGAGACCCAGTACTTC CASSQGGTGVGETQYF
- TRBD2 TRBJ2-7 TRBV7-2 TGTGCCAGCAGCTTAAGCCCTGGACTAGCGGGGGGGGAGCAGTACTTC CASSLSPGLAGGEQYF
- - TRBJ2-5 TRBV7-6 TGTGCCAGCAGCTTAGAGGTCAGGGTCCAAGAGACCCAGTACTTC CASSLEVRVQETQYF
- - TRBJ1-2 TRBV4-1 TGCGCCAGCGCGGGCGTAGGGCACTATGGCTACACCTTC CASAGVGHYGYTF
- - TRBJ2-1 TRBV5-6 TGTGCCAGCAGCTGGGGAGGGGGTTCCTACAATGAGCAGTTCTTC CASSWGGGSYNEQFF
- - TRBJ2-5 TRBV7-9 TGTGCCAGCAGCTTACTCCAAGAGACCCAGTACTTC CASSLLQETQYF
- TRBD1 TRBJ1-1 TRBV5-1 TGCGCCAGCAGCTTGTTCGGACAGGGGGGGAACACTGAAGCTTTCTTT CASSLFGQGGNTEAFF
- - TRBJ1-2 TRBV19 TGTGCCAGTAGTGATCCAGGGTATGGCTACACCTTC CASSDPGYGYTF
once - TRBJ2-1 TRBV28 TGTGCCAGCAGGACGGACAAGAACTCCTACAATGAGCAGTTCTTC CASRTDKNSYNEQFF
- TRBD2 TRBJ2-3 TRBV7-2 TGTGCCAGCAGCTTGGGGACGCGGGGGGGCCAGGATACGCAGTATTTT CASSLGTRGGQDTQYF
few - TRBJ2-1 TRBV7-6 TGTGCCAGCAGCCTTCTACTGAGCTCCTACAATGAGCAGTTCTTC CASSLLLSSYNEQFF
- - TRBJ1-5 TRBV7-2 TGTGCCAGCAGCTTATCAGGCCGGGAGAGTACCCAGCATTTT CASSLSGRESTQHF
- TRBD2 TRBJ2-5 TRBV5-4 TGTGCCAGCAGCCACGGCGCGGGAGGGGAGCAAGAGACCCAGTACTTC CASSHGAGGEQETQYF
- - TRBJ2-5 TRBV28 TGTGCCAGCAGTTCTCTCGCACAGACGGTTCGAGAGACCCAGTACTTC CASSSLAQTVRETQYF
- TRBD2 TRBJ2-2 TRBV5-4 TGTGCCAGCAGCCCGCCGGGACTAGCGGGGTTAGAGTACACCGGGGAGCTGTTTTTT CASSPPGLAGLEYTGELFF
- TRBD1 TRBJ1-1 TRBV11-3 TGTGCCAGCAGCCCGCGACAGGGGATGAACACTGAAGCTTTCTTT CASSPRQGMNTEAFF
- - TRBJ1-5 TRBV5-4 TGTGCCAGCAGCTTGGATAGTCAGCCCCAGCATTTT CASSLDSQPQHF
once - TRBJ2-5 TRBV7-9 TGTGCCAGCAGCTTACTTTATCCACCCTCACGGGGCCAAGAGACCCAGTACTTC CASSLLYPPSRGQETQYF
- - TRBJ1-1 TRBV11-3 TGTGCCAGCAGCTTAGGGGGCCCTGAAGCTTTCTTT CASSLGGPEAFF
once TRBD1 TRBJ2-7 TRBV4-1 TGCGCCAGCAGCCATTCCGACAGGGCCATATCCTCCTACGAGCAGTACTTC CASSHSDRAISSYEQYF
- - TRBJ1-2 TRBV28 TGTGCCAGCAGCGGAGGTGGCCCTTATGGCTACACCTTC CASSGGGPYGYTF
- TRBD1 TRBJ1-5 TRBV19 TGTGCCAGTAGTCTGACAGGGGAAAATCAGCCCCAGCATTTT CASSLTGENQPQHF
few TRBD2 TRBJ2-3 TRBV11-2 TGTGCCAGCAGCTTAGGAGCGGGGGCCACAGATACGCAGTATTTT CASSLGAGATDTQYF
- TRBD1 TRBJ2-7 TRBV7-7 TGTGCCAGCAGCCCCCAAACCGGGACAGGGGGCTTCGACGAGCAGTACTTC CASSPQTGTGGFDEQYF
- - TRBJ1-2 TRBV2 TGTGCCAGCAGCCCGGGACAAACTTATGGCTACACCTTC CASSPGQTYGYTF
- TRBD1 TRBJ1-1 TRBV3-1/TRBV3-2 TGTGCCAGCAGCAAATACTCAGGGGGCGCGAACACTGAAGCTTTCTTT CASSKYSGGANTEAFF
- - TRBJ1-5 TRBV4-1 TGCGCCAGCAGCCCACAGGGTTATAGCAATCAGCCCCAGCATTTT CASSPQGYSNQPQHF
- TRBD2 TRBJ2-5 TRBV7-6 TGTGCCAGCAGCTTTCTAACTAGCGGGGAACAAGAGACCCAGTACTTC CASSFLTSGEQETQYF
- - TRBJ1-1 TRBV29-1 TGCAGCGTTGTCGGGTATCGTAGGACTGAAGCTTTCTTT CSVVGYRRTEAFF
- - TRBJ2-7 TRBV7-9 TGTGCCAGCAGCTTAGGCTTGGAGACCTACGAGCAGTACTTC CASSLGLETYEQYF
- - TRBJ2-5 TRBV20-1 TGCAGTGCTAGTTTGTACGCCGTTAGCCAAGAGACCCAGTACTTC CSASLYAVSQETQYF
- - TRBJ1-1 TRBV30 TGTGCCTGGAGTGGGGCAATTAACACTGAAGCTTTCTTT CAWSGAINTEAFF
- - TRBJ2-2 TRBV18 TGTGCCAGCTCCCAACAGAACACCGGGGAGCTGTTTTTT CASSQQNTGELFF
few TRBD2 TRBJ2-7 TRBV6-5 TGTGCCAGCAGTTACTCCCCCAGCGGGGACTACGAGCAGTACTTC CASSYSPSGDYEQYF
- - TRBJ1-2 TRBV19 TGTGCCAGTAGTAAGTATTTCGGTCGGGACATAAGCACCCGCAACTATGGCTACACCTTC CASSKYFGRDISTRNYGYTF
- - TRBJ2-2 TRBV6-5 TGTGCCAGCAGTCTACAGGGAGTCCGAACCGGGGAGCTGTTTTTT CASSLQGVRTGELFF
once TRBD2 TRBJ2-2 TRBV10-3 TGTGCCATCAGGGGCAGCGGGGAATCGAACACCGGGGAGCTGTTTTTT CAIRGSGESNTGELFF
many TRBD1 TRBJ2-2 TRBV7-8 TGTGCCAGCAGCCCCGGGACAGAACGCACCGGGGAGCTGTTTTTT CASSPGTERTGELFF
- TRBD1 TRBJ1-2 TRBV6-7 TGTGCCAGCAGTTACAAACCCACGACAGGGGAGGTTGGAAACTATGGCTACACCTTC CASSYKPTTGEVGNYGYTF
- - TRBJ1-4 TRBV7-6 TGTGCCAGCAGCCCTGGGAGGACGAGTTCCGAAAAACTGTTTTTT CASSPGRTSSEKLFF
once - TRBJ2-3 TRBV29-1 TGCAGCGTTGTGGCCGCTTCCCGGGGTACGCAGTATTTT CSVVAASRGTQYF
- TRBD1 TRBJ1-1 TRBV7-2 TGTGCCAGCAGCAGAAGACAGGGAAGGAACACTGAAGCTTTCTTT CASSRRQGRNTEAFF
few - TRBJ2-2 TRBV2 TGTGCCAGCAGTCTATGGGGCGCGAACACCGGGGAGCTGTTTTTT CASSLWGANTGELFF
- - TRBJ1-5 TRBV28 TGTGCCAGCAGTTTAACGACTACGGGGTTGCCCCAGCATTTT CASSLTTTGLPQHF
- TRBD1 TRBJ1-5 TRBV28 TGTGCCAGCAGTAAGACAGGGACAGTCCAGGTCGGTCAGCCCCAGCATTTT CASSKTGTVQVGQPQHF
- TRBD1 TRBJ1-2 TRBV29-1 TGCAGCGTTCGGGGCGACAGGGCCCTCTATGGCTACACCTTC CSVRGDRALYGYTF
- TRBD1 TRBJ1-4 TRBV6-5 TGTGCCAGCAGACAGGGGGCGGGAAATGAAAAACTGTTTTTT CASRQGAGNEKLFF